The sequence of this T cell receptor (beta chain) was determined in a study of blood T cells in healthy people across ages. Study information: T cells yielded about one barcoded beta molecule per two cells through template switching.

Overall study results and limits: It was not known whether donors were CMV positive (a possible confounder of expanded clonotype changes).

At least ten counts were recorded for this clonotype. The antigen remains undetermined. For the second PCR, which ran for about 6 to 11 cycles, a sample-barcoded 5' primer and a J-beta primer mix were used. TCRdb recomputed calls from the 5' RACE reads with MiXCR, one row per CDR3 protein. The repertoire holds 1.5 million to 1.8 million distinct CDR3 sequences, approximately 42% seen once, with about 4% in the top ten. Germline V gene data show CDR1 as SGHTA and CDR2 as FQGNSA. The CDR3 is 14 residues long. J was trimmed by 10 bases and V by 4 bases; bases with no gene match: 7. Sequences were obtained from blood. The sequence came from a woman aged 18-35 years in good health. V usage is TRBV7-2 and J usage is TRBJ1-6; TRBD1 agrees at 7 bases. In nucleotides, the CDR3 is TGTGCCAGCAGCTACCAGGGGGAGGTGTCACCCCTCCACTTT. Amino acid sequence: CASSYQGEVSPLHF.